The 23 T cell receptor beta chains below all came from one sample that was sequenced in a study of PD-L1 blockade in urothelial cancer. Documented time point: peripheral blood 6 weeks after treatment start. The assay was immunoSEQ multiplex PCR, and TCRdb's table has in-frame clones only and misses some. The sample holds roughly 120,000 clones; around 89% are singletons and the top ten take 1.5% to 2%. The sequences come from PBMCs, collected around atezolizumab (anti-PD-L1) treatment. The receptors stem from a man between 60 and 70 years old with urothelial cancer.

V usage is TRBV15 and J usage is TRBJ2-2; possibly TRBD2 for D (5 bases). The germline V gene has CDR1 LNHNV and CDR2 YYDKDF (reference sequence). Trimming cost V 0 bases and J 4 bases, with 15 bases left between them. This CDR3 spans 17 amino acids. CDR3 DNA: TGTGCCACCAGCAGAGATCTAATGGGTGCGGGCACCGGGGAGCTGTTTTTT. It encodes CATSRDLMGAGTGELFF.

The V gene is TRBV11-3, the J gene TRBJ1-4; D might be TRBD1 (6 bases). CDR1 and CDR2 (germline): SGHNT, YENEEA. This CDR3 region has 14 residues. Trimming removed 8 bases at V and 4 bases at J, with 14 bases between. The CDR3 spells CASALRGSNEKLFF. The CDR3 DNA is TGTGCCAGCGCTCTGAGGGGGAGTAATGAAAAACTGTTTTTT.

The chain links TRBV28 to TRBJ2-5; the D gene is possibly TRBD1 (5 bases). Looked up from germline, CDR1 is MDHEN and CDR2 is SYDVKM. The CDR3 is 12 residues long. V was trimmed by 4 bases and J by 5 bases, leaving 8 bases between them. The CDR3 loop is CASSSGLETQYF. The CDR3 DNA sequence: TGTGCCAGCAGTTCAGGGTTGGAGACCCAGTACTTC. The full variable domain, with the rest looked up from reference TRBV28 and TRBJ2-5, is DVKVTQSSRYLVKRTGEKVFLECVQDMDHENMFWYRQDPGLGLRLIYFSYDVKMKEKGDIPEGYSVSREKKERFSLILESASTNQTSMYLCASSSGLETQYFGPGTRLLVL.

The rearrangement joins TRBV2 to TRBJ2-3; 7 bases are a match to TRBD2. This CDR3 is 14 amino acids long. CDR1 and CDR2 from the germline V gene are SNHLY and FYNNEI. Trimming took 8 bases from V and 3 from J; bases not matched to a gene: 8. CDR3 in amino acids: CASHRGSGTDTQYF. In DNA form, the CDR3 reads TGTGCCAGCCACCGCGGGAGCGGGACAGATACGCAGTATTTT.

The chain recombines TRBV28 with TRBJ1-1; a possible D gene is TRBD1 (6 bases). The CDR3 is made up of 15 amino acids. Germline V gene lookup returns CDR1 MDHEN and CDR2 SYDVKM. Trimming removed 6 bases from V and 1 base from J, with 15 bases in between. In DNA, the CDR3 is TGTGCCAGCAGCTCACTGAGGGGGGGGAACACTGAAGCTTTCTTT. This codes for CASSSLRGGNTEAFF. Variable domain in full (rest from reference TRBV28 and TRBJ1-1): DVKVTQSSRYLVKRTGEKVFLECVQDMDHENMFWYRQDPGLGLRLIYFSYDVKMKEKGDIPEGYSVSREKKERFSLILESASTNQTSMYLCASSSLRGGNTEAFFGQGTRLTVV.

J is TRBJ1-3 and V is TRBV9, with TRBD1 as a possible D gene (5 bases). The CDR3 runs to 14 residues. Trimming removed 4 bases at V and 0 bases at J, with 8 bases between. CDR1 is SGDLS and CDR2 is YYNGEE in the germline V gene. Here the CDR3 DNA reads TGTGCCAGCAGCCGACAGTCCTCTGGAAACACCATATATTTT. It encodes CASSRQSSGNTIYF.

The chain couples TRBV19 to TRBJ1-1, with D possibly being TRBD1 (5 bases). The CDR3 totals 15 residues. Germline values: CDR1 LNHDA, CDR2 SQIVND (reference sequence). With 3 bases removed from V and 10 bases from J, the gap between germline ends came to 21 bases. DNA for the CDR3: TGTGCCAGTAGTATGAATGTTGGTTTTATGGGGGGAGCTTTCTTT. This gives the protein CASSMNVGFMGGAFF.

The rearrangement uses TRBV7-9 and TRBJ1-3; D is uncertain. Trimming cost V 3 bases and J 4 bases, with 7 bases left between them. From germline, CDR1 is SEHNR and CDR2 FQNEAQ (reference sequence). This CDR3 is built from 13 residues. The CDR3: CASSLRGGNTIYF. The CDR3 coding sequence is TGTGCCAGCAGCTTGAGAGGAGGAAACACCATATATTTT.

Here the CDR3 reads CASSHSRTGANQPQHF. The CDR3 DNA follows: TGTGCCAGCTCCCATTCCCGGACAGGGGCCAATCAGCCCCAGCATTTT. This chain links TRBV18 with TRBJ1-5; 9 nucleotides agree with TRBD1. V was pared by 6 bases and J by 3 bases, with 9 bases of the junction left unmatched. This CDR3 comprises 16 residues. Germline CDR1 and CDR2: KGHSH and LQKENI.

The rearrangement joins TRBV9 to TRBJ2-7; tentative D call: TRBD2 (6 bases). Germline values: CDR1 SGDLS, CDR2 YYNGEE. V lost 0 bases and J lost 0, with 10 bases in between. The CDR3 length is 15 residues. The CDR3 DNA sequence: TGTGCCAGCAGCGTAGGGAGGGAGGCCTCCTACGAGCAGTACTTC. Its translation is CASSVGREASYEQYF.

CDR3 protein: CASSQAGGETQYF. The CDR3 DNA reads TGTGCCAGCAGCCAAGCGGGGGGAGAGACCCAGTACTTC. The chain combines TRBV4-2 with TRBJ2-5; the match to TRBD2 covers 7 bases. Germline CDR1 reads LGHNA; CDR2 reads YNFKEQ. This CDR3 has 13 amino acids. V lost 1 base, J lost 4 bases, and 0 bases stayed unmatched.

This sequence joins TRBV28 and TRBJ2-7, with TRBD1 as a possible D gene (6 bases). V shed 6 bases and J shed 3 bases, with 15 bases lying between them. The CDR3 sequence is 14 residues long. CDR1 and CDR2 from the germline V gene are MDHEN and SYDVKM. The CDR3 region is CASRPLRGHYEQYF. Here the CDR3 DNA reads TGTGCCAGCAGACCTCTCAGGGGTCACTACGAGCAGTACTTC.

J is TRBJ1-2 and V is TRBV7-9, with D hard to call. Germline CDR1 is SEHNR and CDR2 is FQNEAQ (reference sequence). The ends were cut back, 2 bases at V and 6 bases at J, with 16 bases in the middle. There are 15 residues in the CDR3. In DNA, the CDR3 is TGTGCCAGCAGCTTAATCAGTCTAGGGCGGGATGGCTACACCTTC. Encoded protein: CASSLISLGRDGYTF.

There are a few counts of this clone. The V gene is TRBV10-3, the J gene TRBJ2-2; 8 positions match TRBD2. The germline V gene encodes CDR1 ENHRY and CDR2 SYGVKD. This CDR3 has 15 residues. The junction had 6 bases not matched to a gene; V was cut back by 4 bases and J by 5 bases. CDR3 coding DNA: TGTGCCATCAGTGGGACGGGAGGGGAGACCGGGGAGCTGTTTTTT. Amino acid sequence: CAISGTGGETGELFF.

As DNA, the CDR3 is TGTGCCTGGAGTGTCCCGGGACAGGGAAATGGCTACACCTTC. It encodes CAWSVPGQGNGYTF. The chain carries TRBV30 and TRBJ1-2; 9 bases map to TRBD1. Trimming removed 0 bases from V and 6 bases from J; junction bases left unmatched: 5. The CDR3 consists of 14 residues. Germline V gives CDR1 GTSNPN, CDR2 SVGIG (reference sequence).

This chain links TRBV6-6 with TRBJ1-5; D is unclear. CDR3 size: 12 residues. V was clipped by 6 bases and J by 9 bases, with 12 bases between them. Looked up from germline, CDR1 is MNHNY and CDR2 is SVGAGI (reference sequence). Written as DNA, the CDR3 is TGTGCCAGCAGCAGTTCCTTTTCGCCCCAGCATTTT. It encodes CASSSSFSPQHF.

The CDR3 DNA reads TGCGCCAGCACCGGACAGGTTGGGGATGAGCAGTTCTTC. It specifies CASTGQVGDEQFF. The genes are TRBV5-1 and TRBJ2-1, with 7 positions matching TRBD1. The CDR3 has 13 residues. CDR1 is SGHRS and CDR2 is YFSETQ in the germline V gene. The trim removed 6 bases at V and 8 bases at J, leaving 8 bases unmatched.

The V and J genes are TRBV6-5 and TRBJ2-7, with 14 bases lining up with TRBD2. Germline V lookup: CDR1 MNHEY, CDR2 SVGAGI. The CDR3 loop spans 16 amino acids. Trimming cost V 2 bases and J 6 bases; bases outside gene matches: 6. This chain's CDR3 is CASSYGLAGGPSEQYF. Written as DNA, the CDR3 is TGTGCCAGCAGTTACGGACTAGCGGGGGGTCCCTCCGAGCAGTACTTC.

The CDR3 loop is CASSVPSGGELFF. Written as DNA, the CDR3 is TGTGCCAGCAGCGTACCGTCGGGAGGGGAGCTGTTTTTT. V is TRBV9 and J is TRBJ2-2; D is perhaps TRBD2 (5 bases). Between the trimmed V and J ends, which lost 1 base and 8 bases, there was a span of 9 bases. CDR1 is SGDLS and CDR2 is YYNGEE in the germline V gene. This CDR3 contains 13 residues.

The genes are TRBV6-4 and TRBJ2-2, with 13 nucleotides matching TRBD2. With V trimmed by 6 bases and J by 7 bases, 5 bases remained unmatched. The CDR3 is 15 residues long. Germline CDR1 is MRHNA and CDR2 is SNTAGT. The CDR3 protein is CASRSTSGGNGELFF. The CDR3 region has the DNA TGTGCCAGCAGATCGACTAGCGGGGGGAACGGGGAGCTGTTTTTT.

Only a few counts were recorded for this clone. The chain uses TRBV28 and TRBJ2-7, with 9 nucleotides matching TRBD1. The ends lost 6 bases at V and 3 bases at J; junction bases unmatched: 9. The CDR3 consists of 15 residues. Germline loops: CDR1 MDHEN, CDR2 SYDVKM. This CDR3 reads CASSGGQGSFYEQYF. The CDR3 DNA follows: TGTGCCAGCAGCGGTGGACAGGGGAGTTTCTACGAGCAGTACTTC.

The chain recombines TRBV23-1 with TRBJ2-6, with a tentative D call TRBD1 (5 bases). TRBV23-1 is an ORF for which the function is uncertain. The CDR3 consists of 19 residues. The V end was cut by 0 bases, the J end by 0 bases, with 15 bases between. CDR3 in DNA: TGCGCCAGCAGTCAATCACAGAGCAGGGTAGACTCTGGGGCCAACGTCCTGACTTTC. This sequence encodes CASSQSQSRVDSGANVLTF.

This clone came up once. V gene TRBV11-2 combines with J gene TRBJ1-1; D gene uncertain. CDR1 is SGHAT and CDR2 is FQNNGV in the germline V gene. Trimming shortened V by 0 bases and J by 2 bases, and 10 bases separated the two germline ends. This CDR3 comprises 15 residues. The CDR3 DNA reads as TGTGCCAGCAGCTTAGATTCTTACAGTAACACTGAAGCTTTCTTT. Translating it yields CASSLDSYSNTEAFF.